Listed here are 13 T cell receptor beta chains from one sample, sequenced in a study of graft-versus-host responses after intestinal transplantation. Their antigen targets remain unknown. Clones were sequenced by immunoSEQ multiplex PCR, and TCRdb holds only the in-frame ones, with some missing. The profile shows more than 95,000 clones, roughly 90% of them singletons. Specimen: unstimulated CD4+ T cells sorted from spleen or lymph node cells, collected before intestinal transplant. These receptors were obtained from a human donor who received an intestinal transplant.

V is TRBV6-1 and J is TRBJ1-1; D remains unclear. V lost 3 bases and J lost 0, with 8 bases in between. The germline gives CDR1 MNHNS, CDR2 SASEGT. This CDR3 spans 14 amino acids. CDR3 nucleotides: TGTGCCAGCAGTGAGAGGCAGATGAACACTGAAGCTTTCTTT. This encodes CASSERQMNTEAFF.

The genes are TRBV27 and TRBJ2-6; D uncertain. Germline loops: CDR1 MNHEY, CDR2 SMNVEV (reference sequence). This CDR3 spans 13 amino acids. The germline V and J ends were trimmed by 8 bases and 1 base, with 6 bases remaining between them. The DNA for the CDR3 is TGTGCCAGCCTGTCGTCTGGGGCCAACGTCCTGACTTTC. It encodes CASLSSGANVLTF.

The rearrangement uses TRBV2 and TRBJ1-2; possibly TRBD1 for D (5 bases). From germline, CDR1 is SNHLY and CDR2 FYNNEI. The V end was cut by 3 bases, the J end by 8 bases, with 13 bases between. CDR3 length equals 13 residues. The CDR3 DNA reads as TGTGCCAGCAGTGAGCAGGGTTTGAGGGGCTACACCTTC. Translating it yields CASSEQGLRGYTF.

V and J are TRBV7-3 and TRBJ2-1, with 11 nucleotides matching TRBD1. The V gene end was trimmed by 5 bases and the J gene end by 6 bases; junction bases not matched to a gene: 9. This CDR3 has 16 residues. Germline CDR1 is SGHTA and CDR2 is FQGTGA. CDR3 sequence: CASSPTRDRGGNEQFF. In nucleotides, the CDR3 is TGTGCCAGCAGCCCAACCCGGGACAGGGGGGGCAATGAGCAGTTCTTC.

The V call is TRBV29-1, the J call TRBJ2-4; the match to TRBD1 covers 9 bases. Losses at the gene ends were 3 bases for V and 5 bases for J; bases not matched to a gene: 14. The CDR3 runs 17 residues. The V gene's germline CDR1 is SQVTM and CDR2 ANQGSEA. The CDR3 DNA follows: TGCAGCGTTGAGGGAGTGAAGGACAGGGGTTGGGAAAACATTCAGTACTTC. It translates to CSVEGVKDRGWENIQYF.

The chain uses TRBV27 and TRBJ2-1; D might be TRBD1 (6 bases). Trimming cost V 3 bases and J 0 bases, with 15 bases left between them. CDR3 length: 17 residues. Germline CDR1 MNHEY, CDR2 SMNVEV (reference sequence). CDR3 region: CASSFEGTPSSYNEQFF. The CDR3 DNA reads TGTGCCAGCAGTTTTGAAGGGACACCGAGCTCCTACAATGAGCAGTTCTTC.

This clone was counted a single time. V gene TRBV11-3 combines with J gene TRBJ2-1, with 9 bases matching TRBD2. The V gene end was trimmed by 5 bases and the J gene end by 6 bases; junction bases not matched to a gene: 11. CDR3 size: 16 residues. CDR1 is SGHNT, CDR2 YENEEA, per germline. The CDR3 region has the DNA TGTGCCAGCAGCCCGACCGGTAGCGGGGGTGGCAATGAGCAGTTCTTC. It codes for CASSPTGSGGGNEQFF.

This chain connects TRBV6-1 to TRBJ2-7, with TRBD1 matching over 7 bases. The germline V gene has CDR1 MNHNS and CDR2 SASEGT. The CDR3 has 14 residues. With 5 bases clipped from V and 2 bases from J, the junction kept 6 bases outside the gene matches. For the CDR3, the DNA is TGTGCCAGCAGTCAGACAGGGCAGGCCTACGAGCAGTACTTC. Its translation: CASSQTGQAYEQYF.

The V call is TRBV19, the J call TRBJ2-7, with D perhaps given as TRBD1 or TRBD2 (5 bases each). CDR3 length: 14 amino acids. Germline CDR1 reads LNHDA; CDR2 reads SQIVND (reference sequence). Trimming took 6 bases from V and 0 from J, leaving 12 bases between them. DNA for the CDR3: TGTGCCAGTAGCCTCCGGGACGCCTCCTACGAGCAGTACTTC. Translating gives CASSLRDASYEQYF.

The count of this clone is one. The rearrangement uses TRBV28 and TRBJ2-7, with a weak D call TRBD1 (5 bases). Trimming pared 2 bases from V and 3 bases from J, leaving 17 bases between. In germline, CDR1 is MDHEN, CDR2 SYDVKM. The CDR3 is 16 amino acids. The CDR3 DNA reads TGTGCCAGCAGTTTAAGTGGGCAGGGAAGGGACTACGAGCAGTACTTC. Translated, it gives CASSLSGQGRDYEQYF.

The chain is built from TRBV6-5 and TRBJ2-7; TRBD2 matches 9 bases. The V gene end was trimmed by 6 bases and the J gene end by 5 bases; junction bases not matched to a gene: 5. The CDR3 contains 13 residues. CDR1 is MNHEY and CDR2 is SVGAGI in the germline V gene. The CDR3 bases are TGTGCCAGCAGAGGGACTAGCAACAACGAGCAGTACTTC. Protein sequence: CASRGTSNNEQYF.

This sequence joins TRBV5-1 and TRBJ2-7; D is undetermined. Germline CDR1 reads SGHRS; CDR2 reads YFSETQ. The CDR3 contains 13 residues. The V gene lost 4 bases and the J gene lost 3 bases, with 11 bases spanning the gap. The CDR3 region is CASSTRVGYEQYF. The CDR3 nucleotides read TGCGCCAGCAGCACCCGTGTGGGCTACGAGCAGTACTTC. Based on the CDR3 plus reference TRBV5-1 and TRBJ2-7, the full variable domain is KAGVTQTPRYLIKTRGQQVTLSCSPISGHRSVSWYQQTPGQGLQFLFEYFSETQRNKGNFPGRFSGRQFSNSRSEMNVSTLELGDSALYLCASSTRVGYEQYFGPGTRLTVT.

The chain employs TRBV5-5 and TRBJ1-2; 8 bases align to TRBD1. CDR3 length: 14 amino acids. Looked up from germline, CDR1 is SGHKS and CDR2 is YYEKEE (reference sequence). The V segment lost 0 bases and the J segment 7 bases; nucleotides outside the gene matches: 5. The CDR3 loop reads CASSLGDRGGGYTF. The CDR3 coding sequence is TGTGCCAGCAGCTTGGGAGACAGGGGTGGTGGCTACACCTTC.